The entry below gives a single T cell receptor beta chain sequence along with its context. This entry comes from a study of PD-L1 blockade in urothelial cancer. Study-wide background: About 85% of the roughly 30 patients were males with bladder-origin urothelial cancer.

CDR3 length: 16 amino acids. Germline V CDR1 and CDR2: KGHSH, LQKENI. Trimming shortened V by 6 bases and J by 2 bases, and 19 bases separated the two germline ends. Repertoires were generated with immunoSEQ multiplex PCR, while TCRdb's copy carries only in-frame clones and drops some. The data show around 100,000 clones, 91% seen once. The chain joins TRBV18 to TRBJ1-2, with D tentatively TRBD1 (6 bases). The source was PBMCs, collected around atezolizumab (anti-PD-L1) treatment. The TCR originated in a woman of 80 years or more with urothelial cancer. The CDR3, as DNA: TGTGCCAGCTCTCCTGCACAGGACAGCTTAAACTATGGCTACACCTTC. This sequence encodes CASSPAQDSLNYGYTF.